This T cell receptor beta chain emerged from a study of cytomegalovirus exposure and HLA in healthy donors. Overall study: Earlier, approximately 180 million T cells were analyzed, and over 95 million unique TCR beta sequences were found among them.

V dropped 2 bases and J dropped 6 bases, with 19 bases sitting between them. The CDR3 is 16 amino acids. The germline V gene encodes CDR1 KGHSH and CDR2 LQKENI. Primers included in the PCR were 60 Vbeta and 13 Jbeta primers. The repertoire was sequenced with immunoSEQ multiplex PCR; TCRdb's copy has only in-frame clones and lacks some. Of over 70,000 clones detected, about three quarters appear once; the ten largest clones hold roughly 3%. V gene TRBV18 combines with J gene TRBJ1-2; possibly TRBD1 for D (5 bases). The sequence came from a man aged 45-65 years in good health and CMV-seropositive. The specimen was PBMCs. The CDR3 protein is CASSPGVAGLIDGYTF. The CDR3 bases are TGTGCCAGCTCACCAGGGGTGGCAGGGTTGATCGATGGCTACACCTTC.